This T cell receptor beta chain was found in a study of shared clonotypes between healthy human individuals. As concerns this clone: One junction end does not reproduce the germline sequence, and a read error may be involved.

Germline values: CDR1 SGHTA, CDR2 FQGNSA. The CDR3 is made up of 13 amino acids. Genomic DNA of unsorted samples came from roughly 90 million PBMCs. Sequencing used immunoSEQ multiplex PCR; TCRdb keeps in-frame clones, though not all of them. The data contain over 400,000 clones, approximately 78% of them seen just once; the ten biggest clones take up 12%. Specimen: PBMCs. The gene calls are TRBV7-2 and TRBJ2-7; a weak D match, TRBD1 (5 bases). This TCR was sampled from a woman between 40 and 50 years old in good health. Some clones in this sample may be carry-over from other donors' samples. CDR3 nucleotide sequence: TGTGCCAGCCGCTTTGGCAGGGATTACGAGCAGTACTTC. It specifies CASRFGRDYEQYF.